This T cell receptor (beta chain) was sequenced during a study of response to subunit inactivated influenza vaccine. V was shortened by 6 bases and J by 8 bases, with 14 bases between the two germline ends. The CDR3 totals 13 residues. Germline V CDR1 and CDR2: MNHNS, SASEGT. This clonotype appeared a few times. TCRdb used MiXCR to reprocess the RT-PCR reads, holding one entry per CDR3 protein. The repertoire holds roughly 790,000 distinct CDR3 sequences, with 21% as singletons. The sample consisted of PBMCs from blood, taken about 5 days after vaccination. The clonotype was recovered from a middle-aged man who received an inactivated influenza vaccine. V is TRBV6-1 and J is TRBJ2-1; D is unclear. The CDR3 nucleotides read TGTGCCAGCAGCCGGTCCCGATGGGATGAGCAGTTCTTC. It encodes CASSRSRWDEQFF.